This passage covers 20 T cell receptor beta chains from one sample sequenced in a study of blood T cells in healthy people across ages. Using a J-beta primer mix together with a sample-barcoded 5' primer, a second PCR was run for roughly 6 to 12 cycles. TCRdb reprocessed the 5' RACE reads via MiXCR and lists one record per CDR3 protein. Of roughly 900,000 distinct CDR3 sequences listed, under 30% are singletons. Source material: blood. These receptors were taken from a woman aged 80 or over in good health.

As to this clonotype: A read error may explain this, as a much larger clone is one base away. The CDR3 DNA sequence: TGTGCCAGCAGAAGGGGGGGGCTCTGGAATGAGCAGTTCTTC. It yields the protein CASRRGGLWNEQFF. The V call is TRBV5-5, the J call TRBJ2-1; tentative D call: TRBD2 (7 bases). Germline V gene lookup returns CDR1 SGHKS and CDR2 YYEKEE (reference sequence). Trimming pared 5 bases from V and 7 bases from J, leaving 16 bases between. The CDR3 covers 14 residues.

As for this clonotype: The conserved phenylalanine or tryptophan is not found at the CDR3 terminus, so this likely reflects a read error. The chain recombines TRBV29-1 with TRBJ2-1; D uncertain. The V and J ends lost 4 bases and 9 bases respectively, with 7 bases between them. The CDR3 totals 10 residues. Germline V gene data show CDR1 as SQVTM and CDR2 as ANQGSEA. The chain's CDR3 is CSVGHTEQFL. The CDR3 DNA reads TGCAGCGTTGGTCACACTGAGCAGTTCCTC.

Many counts were recorded for this clonotype. The genes are TRBV6-2 or TRBV6-3 and TRBJ2-1; D is undetermined. The V and J ends lost 5 bases and 7 bases respectively, with 18 bases between them. From germline, CDR1 is MNHEY and CDR2 SVGEGT. CDR3 size: 15 residues. The CDR3 loop is CASSKPLTVPNEQFF. The CDR3 coding sequence is TGTGCCAGCAGTAAACCACTAACCGTACCAAATGAGCAGTTCTTC.

This clonotype has just a few counts. The J gene is TRBJ2-7, the V gene TRBV20-1; 13 positions agree with TRBD2. The CDR3 sequence is 15 residues long. Germline CDR1 and CDR2: DFQATT and SNEGSKA (reference sequence). V trimming: 0 bases; J trimming: 4 bases; junction bases outside the gene matches: 3. Here the CDR3 reads CSARDLTSGGYEQYF. The CDR3 DNA reads as TGCAGTGCTAGAGATCTGACTAGCGGGGGGTACGAGCAGTACTTC.

This clonotype was recorded at least ten times. The gene calls are TRBV11-2 and TRBJ2-5, with 13 bases lining up with TRBD2. V shed 5 bases, J shed 4 bases, and the junction held 7 bases outside the gene matches. Germline assignment: CDR1 SGHAT and CDR2 FQNNGV. The CDR3 sequence is 16 residues long. The CDR3 DNA reads TGTGCCAGCAGCCCCGAACTAGCGGGGGGGCGAGAGACCCAGTACTTC. Amino acids: CASSPELAGGRETQYF.

V gene TRBV3-1 combines with J gene TRBJ2-3, with TRBD2 identical over 8 bases. The CDR3 totals 16 residues. Per the germline V gene, CDR1 is LGHDT and CDR2 is YNNKEL (reference sequence). With 0 bases clipped from V and 2 bases from J, the junction kept 4 bases outside the gene matches. CDR3 sequence: CASSQDLAGPTDTQYF. DNA of the CDR3: TGTGCCAGCAGCCAAGACTTAGCGGGACCCACAGATACGCAGTATTTT.

This clonotype was counted ten times or more. J is TRBJ1-2 and V is TRBV7-2, with unresolved D. The germline gives CDR1 SGHTA, CDR2 FQGNSA. With 1 base removed from V and 3 bases from J, the gap between germline ends came to 9 bases. The length of the CDR3 is 14 residues. CDR3 DNA sequence: TGTGCCAGCAGCTTAGAGGGCAGCCACTATGGCTACACCTTC. The encoded protein is CASSLEGSHYGYTF.

As to this clonotype: A much larger clone differs from this one at a single base, so this may be a read error. V and J are TRBV4-3 and TRBJ2-1, with TRBD2 matching 8 bases. With the DNA end fitting TRBJ2-7 better, the J assignment may be wrong. Germline loops: CDR1 LGHNA, CDR2 YSLEER. The CDR3 has 15 amino acids. The CDR3 DNA sequence: TGCGCCAGCAGCGAACCCGGGGGGGGATACAATGAGCAGTACTTC. Translated, it gives CASSEPGGGYNEQYF.

As concerns this clonotype: This may be a read error: a much more frequent sequence differs by one nucleotide. V is TRBV7-8 and J is TRBJ1-2; D ambiguous. This CDR3 spans 12 amino acids. Germline CDR1 and CDR2: SGHVS and FQNEAQ. Here the CDR3 reads CASSLYNYGNTF. The CDR3 DNA reads as TGTGCCAGCAGCTTATATAACTATGGCAACACCTTC.

The chain combines TRBV14 with TRBJ1-2; D is unresolved. The CDR3 extends over 11 amino acids. V lost 3 bases, J lost 7 bases, and 6 bases lay in between. The germline gives CDR1 SGHDN, CDR2 FVKESK. CDR3 in amino acids: CASSQGIGYTF. The CDR3 region has the DNA TGTGCCAGCAGCCAGGGGATTGGCTACACCTTC.

V usage is TRBV12-3 or TRBV12-4 and J usage is TRBJ2-7; unclear D gene. The CDR3 has 15 amino acids. V lost 6 bases and J 2 bases, leaving 17 bases between the germline ends. Written as DNA, the CDR3 is TGTGCCAGCAGCGCCCCAGACGATAGGGCCTACGAGCAGTACTTC. This gives the protein CASSAPDDRAYEQYF.

The rearrangement links TRBV6-5 to TRBJ2-5, with TRBD2 as a possible D gene (5 bases). The CDR3 is 12 amino acids. The V end lost 6 bases, the J end lost 11 bases, and 16 bases lay between the germline ends. Germline values: CDR1 MNHEY, CDR2 SVGAGI. CDR3 protein: CASSSPLGVQYF. CDR3 bases: TGTGCCAGCAGCTCCCCCTTGGGAGTGCAGTACTTC.

In this sample, this clonotype turned up many times. The chain couples TRBV7-9 to TRBJ1-1, with no clear D. Per germline, CDR1 SEHNR and CDR2 FQNEAQ (reference sequence). The CDR3 length is 15 residues. V lost 4 bases, J lost 1 base, and 13 bases lay in between. CDR3 loop: CASSSPLVENTEAFF. CDR3 nucleotide sequence: TGTGCCAGCAGCTCCCCTTTGGTTGAGAACACTGAAGCTTTCTTT.

This clonotype was counted ten times or more. The genes are TRBV9 and TRBJ2-1; no firm D call. Deletions cut 0 bases from V and 8 bases from J, with 6 bases between. Germline values: CDR1 SGDLS, CDR2 YYNGEE. This CDR3 contains 12 residues. CDR3: CASSVVSDEQFF. DNA for the CDR3: TGTGCCAGCAGCGTAGTGTCGGATGAGCAGTTCTTC.

The sample holds many counts of this clonotype. The chain couples TRBV6-1 to TRBJ2-7; TRBD1 agrees at 7 bases. Germline CDR1 and CDR2: MNHNS and SASEGT. V lost 3 bases, J lost 0 bases, and 8 bases stayed unmatched. The CDR3 is 16 amino acids. The CDR3 loop is CASSDSGTVLSYEQYF. CDR3 coding DNA: TGTGCCAGCAGTGACTCCGGGACAGTTCTCTCCTACGAGCAGTACTTC.

This rearrangement joins TRBV5-1 to TRBJ1-4; D is unclear. This CDR3 has 15 residues. Germline CDR1 SGHRS, CDR2 YFSETQ. Trimming left V 1 base short and J 4 bases short, with 11 bases between. CDR3 nucleotides: TGCGCCAGCAGCTTGTGGAGTACAGTTAATGAAAAACTGTTTTTT. Protein sequence: CASSLWSTVNEKLFF.

J is TRBJ1-6 and V is TRBV7-2, with TRBD1 matching 7 bases. V shed 6 bases, J shed 6 bases, and the junction held 5 bases outside the gene matches. The germline CDR1 and CDR2 sequences are SGHTA and FQGNSA. The CDR3 extends over 14 amino acids. CDR3 sequence reads: CASSRQGFNSPLHF. The CDR3 DNA follows: TGTGCCAGCAGTAGACAGGGTTTTAATTCACCCCTCCACTTT.

This clonotype has just one count. A read error may explain this, as a much larger clone is one base away. V usage is TRBV9 and J usage is TRBJ2-1; 7 bases agree with TRBD1. Gene TRBJ2-7 matches the end of the DNA better, so the J call may be wrong. Germline V CDR1 and CDR2: SGDLS, YYNGEE. The CDR3 is 14 amino acids. CDR3 in amino acids: CASSGGGWGNEQYF. The CDR3 DNA is TGTGCCAGCAGCGGAGGGGGCTGGGGCAATGAGCAGTACTTC.

Ten or more counts support this clonotype. The chain carries TRBV18 and TRBJ2-5; D remains ambiguous. The germline V and J ends were trimmed by 2 bases and 7 bases, with 14 bases remaining between them. This CDR3 comprises 14 residues. Per the germline V gene, CDR1 is KGHSH and CDR2 is LQKENI. CDR3: CASSPGQKLGTQYF. In nucleotides, the CDR3 is TGTGCCAGCTCACCAGGGCAAAAGCTGGGGACCCAGTACTTC.

In this sample, this clonotype turned up a few times. This sequence joins TRBV20-1 and TRBJ2-5; 10 bases map to TRBD2. The J call may be incorrect, as the DNA end agrees better with TRBJ2-7. The CDR3 loop spans 16 amino acids. Germline assignment: CDR1 DFQATT and CDR2 SNEGSKA (reference sequence). As DNA, the CDR3 is TGCAGTGCTAGAGATCCAAGAGCGGGGGGGCCGGGCGAGCAGTACTTC. It codes for CSARDPRAGGPGEQYF.